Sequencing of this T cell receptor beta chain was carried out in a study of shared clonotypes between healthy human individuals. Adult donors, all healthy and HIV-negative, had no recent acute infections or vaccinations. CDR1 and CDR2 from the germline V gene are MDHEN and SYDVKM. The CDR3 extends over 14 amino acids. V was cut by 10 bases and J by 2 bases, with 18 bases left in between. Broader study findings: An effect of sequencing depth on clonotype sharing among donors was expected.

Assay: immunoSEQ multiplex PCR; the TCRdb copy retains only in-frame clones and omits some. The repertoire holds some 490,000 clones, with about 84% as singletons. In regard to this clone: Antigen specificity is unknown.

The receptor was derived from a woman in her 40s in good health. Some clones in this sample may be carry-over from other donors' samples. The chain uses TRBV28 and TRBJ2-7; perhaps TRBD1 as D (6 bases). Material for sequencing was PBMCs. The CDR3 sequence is CATKETTGTYEQYF. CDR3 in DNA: TGTGCCACCAAGGAGACGACAGGTACCTACGAGCAGTACTTC. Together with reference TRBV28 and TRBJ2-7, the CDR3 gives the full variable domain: DVKVTQSSRYLVKRTGEKVFLECVQDMDHENMFWYRQDPGLGLRLIYFSYDVKMKEKGDIPEGYSVSREKKERFSLILESASTNQTSMYLCATKETTGTYEQYFGPGTRLTVT.